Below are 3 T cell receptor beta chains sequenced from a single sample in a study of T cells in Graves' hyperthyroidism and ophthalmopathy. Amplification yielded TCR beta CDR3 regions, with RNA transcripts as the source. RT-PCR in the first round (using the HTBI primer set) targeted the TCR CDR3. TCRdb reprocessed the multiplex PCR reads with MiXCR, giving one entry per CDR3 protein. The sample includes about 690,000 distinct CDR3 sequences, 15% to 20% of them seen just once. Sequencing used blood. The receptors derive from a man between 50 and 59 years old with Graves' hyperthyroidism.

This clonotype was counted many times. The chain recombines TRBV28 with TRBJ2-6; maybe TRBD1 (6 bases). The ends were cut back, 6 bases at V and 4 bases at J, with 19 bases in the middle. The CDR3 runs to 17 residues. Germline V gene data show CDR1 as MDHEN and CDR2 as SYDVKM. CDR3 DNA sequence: TGTGCCAGCAGCAGCCCAGGGGATCGTCGGGGGGCCAACGTCCTGACTTTC. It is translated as CASSSPGDRRGANVLTF.

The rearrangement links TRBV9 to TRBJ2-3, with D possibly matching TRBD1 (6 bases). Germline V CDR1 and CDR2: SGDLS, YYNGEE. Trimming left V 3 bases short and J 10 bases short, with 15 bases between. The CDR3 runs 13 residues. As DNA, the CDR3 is TGTGCCAGCAGCGGGGGGCTAGCAGTCGCGCAGTATTTT. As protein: CASSGGLAVAQYF.

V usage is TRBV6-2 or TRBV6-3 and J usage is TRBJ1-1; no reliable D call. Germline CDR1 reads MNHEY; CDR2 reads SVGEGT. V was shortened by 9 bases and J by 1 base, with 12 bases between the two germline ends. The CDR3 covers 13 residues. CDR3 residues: CARLPGKNTEAFF. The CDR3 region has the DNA TGTGCCAGACTGCCGGGGAAGAACACTGAAGCTTTCTTT.